These 29 T cell receptor beta chains came from one sample sequenced in a study of blood T cell repertoires in COVID-19. TCRdb's table, derived via immunoSEQ multiplex PCR, lists solely in-frame clones and lacks some. Altogether over 100,000 clones are present, approximately 80% being singletons, with the ten largest covering 12%. Sequencing was done on a sample of peripheral blood. The source of these receptors is a woman aged 60-75 years with acute or convalescent COVID-19.

The V gene is TRBV5-1, the J gene TRBJ1-6; D remains ambiguous. The CDR3 loop spans 14 amino acids. Between the trimmed V and J ends, which lost 2 bases and 7 bases, there was a span of 10 bases. CDR1 and CDR2 (germline): SGHRS, YFSETQ. The CDR3 DNA follows: TGCGCCAGCAGCTTCACAGTCTTGAATTCACCCCTCCACTTT. Translation gives CASSFTVLNSPLHF.

CDR3 region: CASSQGSSGGLTDTQYF. CDR3 nucleotides: TGTGCCAGCAGCCAAGGGTCTAGCGGGGGCCTCACAGATACGCAGTATTTT. The chain employs TRBV7-3 and TRBJ2-3; 10 bases line up with TRBD2. Trimming at V came to 5 bases and at J to 2 bases, leaving 10 bases not matched to a gene. Germline V lookup: CDR1 SGHTA, CDR2 FQGTGA. CDR3 length: 17 residues.

V gene TRBV30 combines with J gene TRBJ1-1, with 9 positions matching TRBD1. From germline, CDR1 is GTSNPN and CDR2 SVGIG (reference sequence). CDR3 length: 13 amino acids. J was trimmed by 10 bases and V by 1 base; bases with no gene match: 7. The CDR3 DNA follows: TGTGCCTGGAGTGAGGGACAGGGTAGTCGAGCTTTCTTT. Translated, it gives CAWSEGQGSRAFF.

This chain links TRBV27 with TRBJ2-5; D is perhaps TRBD2 (5 bases). The CDR3 loop spans 14 amino acids. In germline, CDR1 is MNHEY, CDR2 SMNVEV (reference sequence). V gave up 5 bases and J gave up 4 bases, with 14 bases separating them. CDR3 protein: CASSPDRRRETQYF. Written as DNA, the CDR3 is TGTGCCAGCAGTCCAGACCGGAGGAGAGAGACCCAGTACTTC.

This clone has a count of ten or more. The rearrangement uses TRBV19 and TRBJ1-1; the D gene is possibly TRBD1 (6 bases). The CDR3 is 14 amino acids. CDR1 and CDR2 from the germline V gene are LNHDA and SQIVND (reference sequence). V shed 8 bases and J shed 3 bases, with 16 bases lying between them. As DNA, the CDR3 is TGTGCCAGTGGGGGCGGGTCGGCTGACACTGAAGCTTTCTTT. Amino acid sequence: CASGGGSADTEAFF.

This rearrangement joins TRBV25-1 to TRBJ1-2, with 7 bases aligning to TRBD1. CDR3 length: 14 amino acids. J was trimmed by 2 bases and V by 5 bases; bases with no gene match: 5. Germline CDR1 is MGHDK and CDR2 is SYGVNS. The chain's CDR3 is CASSLGQMNYGYTF. CDR3 DNA sequence: TGTGCCAGCAGTTTGGGACAGATGAACTATGGCTACACCTTC.

V gene TRBV27 combines with J gene TRBJ2-2, with D maybe TRBD2 (6 bases). The CDR3 runs to 15 residues. Between the trimmed V and J ends, which lost 1 base and 7 bases, there was a span of 13 bases. Germline loops: CDR1 MNHEY, CDR2 SMNVEV (reference sequence). This CDR3 reads CASSLWGEGIGELFF. The DNA of the CDR3 is TGTGCCAGCAGTTTATGGGGGGAAGGAATCGGGGAGCTGTTTTTT.

V and J are TRBV6-5 and TRBJ1-5; 10 bases line up with TRBD1. Germline-derived CDR1 and CDR2 are MNHEY and SVGAGI. CDR3 length equals 15 residues. The trim removed 0 bases at V and 6 bases at J, leaving 2 bases unmatched. The CDR3 reads CASSYSGTGAQPQHF. For the CDR3, the DNA is TGTGCCAGCAGTTACTCGGGGACAGGGGCTCAGCCCCAGCATTTT.

This clone was observed a single time. The chain combines TRBV5-4 with TRBJ1-1; 7 bases are shared with TRBD1. Germline lookup yields CDR1 SGHNT and CDR2 YYREEE (reference sequence). The CDR3 contains 13 residues. The J segment lost 3 bases and the V segment lost 3 bases, leaving 2 bases of the junction unmatched. CDR3 coding DNA: TGTGCCAGCAGCTCGACAGGGTACACTGAAGCTTTCTTT. Residues: CASSSTGYTEAFF.

In this sample, this clone turned up once. The V gene is TRBV19, the J gene TRBJ1-4; perhaps TRBD1 as D (6 bases). Germline CDR1 reads LNHDA; CDR2 reads SQIVND (reference sequence). This CDR3 has 14 amino acids. The V end lost 8 bases, the J end lost 8 bases, and 18 bases lay between the germline ends. CDR3 nucleotides: TGTGCCAGTGCAACCAGGGGAAGGGAGGAAAAACTGTTTTTT. Protein product: CASATRGREEKLFF.

The chain uses TRBV6-2 or TRBV6-3 and TRBJ2-7; 9 bases are shared with TRBD1. CDR1 is MNHEY and CDR2 is SVGEGT in the germline V gene. CDR3 length equals 18 residues. Trimming at V came to 0 bases and at J to 5 bases, leaving 14 bases not matched to a gene. CDR3 sequence: CASSYSVLANTGGNEQYF. CDR3 DNA sequence: TGTGCCAGCAGTTACTCGGTGCTTGCGAATACAGGGGGCAACGAGCAGTACTTC.

V and J are TRBV19 and TRBJ2-2, with TRBD1 identical over 7 bases. Germline values: CDR1 LNHDA, CDR2 SQIVND (reference sequence). CDR3 size: 18 residues. The trim removed 6 bases at V and 0 bases at J, leaving 13 bases unmatched. CDR3 in amino acids: CASSFLRGGHSNTGELFF. Written as DNA, the CDR3 is TGTGCCAGTAGCTTCCTTAGAGGGGGCCATTCGAACACCGGGGAGCTGTTTTTT.

The genes are TRBV30 and TRBJ2-5; TRBD2 matches 11 bases. This CDR3 has 13 residues. V was clipped by 6 bases and J by 4 bases; unmatched bases: 4. Per the germline V gene, CDR1 is GTSNPN and CDR2 is SVGIG (reference sequence). CDR3 in DNA: TGTGCCTGTAGCGGGGGGGCCGCAGAGACCCAGTACTTC. It encodes CACSGGAAETQYF.

CDR3 region: CAWWTGNGYTF. The CDR3 coding sequence is TGTGCCTGGTGGACAGGGAATGGCTACACCTTC. The V gene is TRBV30, the J gene TRBJ1-2; 8 nucleotides match TRBD1. The CDR3 is 11 amino acids. Germline loops: CDR1 GTSNPN, CDR2 SVGIG (reference sequence). With 5 bases clipped from V and 6 bases from J, the junction kept 2 bases outside the gene matches.

The chain is built from TRBV5-6 and TRBJ2-7; no definite D call. V lost 0 bases and J 3 bases, leaving 7 bases between the germline ends. The CDR3 runs 13 residues. Germline loops: CDR1 SGHDT, CDR2 YYEEEE. The CDR3 loop reads CASSLGRFYEQYF. The CDR3 DNA reads TGTGCCAGCAGCTTGGGCAGGTTCTACGAGCAGTACTTC.

The chain employs TRBV6-5 and TRBJ1-6; 9 positions match TRBD1. Germline V gene data show CDR1 as MNHEY and CDR2 as SVGAGI. V shed 7 bases and J 8 bases; nucleotides not matched to a gene: 9. This CDR3 region has 15 residues. The CDR3 bases are TGTGCCAGCACTAAATGGGACAGGGCTGATTCACCCCTCCACTTT. Its protein product is CASTKWDRADSPLHF.

The genes are TRBV2 and TRBJ2-5; 8 bases align to TRBD1. The germline CDR1 and CDR2 sequences are SNHLY and FYNNEI. J was trimmed by 4 bases and V by 7 bases; bases with no gene match: 11. The CDR3 loop spans 15 amino acids. Here the CDR3 reads CASTVGLQGAETQYF. The CDR3 bases are TGTGCCAGCACGGTTGGGCTCCAGGGGGCAGAGACCCAGTACTTC.

In DNA, the CDR3 is TGTGCCAGCAGCTTAGAGGGTAGCGGGGGAACAGATACGCAGTATTTT. Protein sequence: CASSLEGSGGTDTQYF. The chain recombines TRBV7-2 with TRBJ2-3, with TRBD2 matching over 9 bases. The CDR3 extends over 16 amino acids. Trimming at V came to 1 base and at J to 3 bases, leaving 5 bases not matched to a gene. Germline V gene data show CDR1 as SGHTA and CDR2 as FQGNSA.

This chain joins TRBV6-5 and TRBJ1-4, with D unclear. The CDR3 loop spans 13 amino acids. Germline V gene sequence: CDR1 MNHEY, CDR2 SVGAGI. V gave up 4 bases and J gave up 8 bases, with 11 bases separating them. CDR3 residues: CASSFFSGEKLFF. DNA for the CDR3: TGTGCCAGCAGTTTTTTTTCCGGGGAAAAACTGTTTTTT.

This chain links TRBV19 with TRBJ1-1; 8 positions agree with TRBD1. Germline CDR1 LNHDA, CDR2 SQIVND (reference sequence). This CDR3 region has 15 residues. V trimming: 5 bases; J trimming: 4 bases; junction bases outside the gene matches: 9. The CDR3 loop reads CASSRRLQGVTEAFF. In nucleotides, the CDR3 is TGTGCCAGTAGTCGACGACTACAGGGGGTCACTGAAGCTTTCTTT.

The chain is built from TRBV27 and TRBJ1-4; D gene ambiguous. Germline CDR1 MNHEY, CDR2 SMNVEV (reference sequence). The V end lost 3 bases, the J end lost 5 bases, and 19 bases lay between the germline ends. The CDR3 loop spans 17 amino acids. CDR3: CASSLLADSSGNEKLFF. The CDR3 DNA reads TGTGCCAGCAGTTTGCTCGCGGATTCCTCGGGGAATGAAAAACTGTTTTTT.

This chain joins TRBV29-1 and TRBJ1-1; D might be TRBD1 (5 bases). The CDR3 is made up of 14 amino acids. The V gene lost 2 bases and the J gene lost 1 base, with 11 bases spanning the gap. Germline CDR1 SQVTM, CDR2 ANQGSEA. The CDR3 DNA reads TGCAGCGTTGAACCGCAGGGAAGGAACACTGAAGCTTTCTTT. Its protein product is CSVEPQGRNTEAFF.

This chain joins TRBV12-5 and TRBJ1-1; 7 bases are a match to TRBD1. After removal of 1 base from V and 4 bases from J, the junction contained 9 bases not matched to a gene. Per germline, CDR1 LGHNT and CDR2 FRNRAP. This CDR3 region has 16 residues. DNA of the CDR3: TGTGCTAGTGGTTTGGGTGACAGGGTTTACGGCACTGAAGCTTTCTTT. Protein product: CASGLGDRVYGTEAFF. Drawing the rest from reference TRBV12-5 and TRBJ1-1, the complete variable domain is DARVTQTPRHKVTEMGQEVTMRCQPILGHNTVFWYRQTMMQGLELLAYFRNRAPLDDSGMPKDRFSAEMPDATLATLKIQPSEPRDSAVYFCASGLGDRVYGTEAFFGQGTRLTVV.

This clone has just one count. The gene calls are TRBV2 and TRBJ2-7, with a tentative D call TRBD1 (5 bases). The CDR3 is 11 amino acids. The V end lost 6 bases, the J end lost 7 bases, and 10 bases lay between the germline ends. The V gene's germline CDR1 is SNHLY and CDR2 FYNNEI. DNA for the CDR3: TGTGCCAGCAGGGCTCGACAGGAGCAGTACTTC. As protein: CASRARQEQYF.

This chain joins TRBV6-5 and TRBJ1-5, with a weak D call TRBD1 (6 bases). CDR1 MNHEY and CDR2 SVGAGI come from the germline V gene. Trimming removed 7 bases from V and 4 bases from J, with 14 bases in between. The CDR3 is 14 amino acids. This CDR3 reads CASTPGQYNQPQHF. The CDR3 DNA sequence: TGTGCCAGCACTCCAGGACAGTATAATCAGCCCCAGCATTTT.

The chain recombines TRBV5-4 with TRBJ1-6; the match to TRBD1 covers 7 bases. Germline-derived CDR1 and CDR2 are SGHNT and YYREEE (reference sequence). This CDR3 is built from 15 residues. J gave up 8 bases and V 5 bases, and 10 bases lay outside the gene matches. The CDR3 sequence is CASSDSRGRYSPLHF. In DNA, the CDR3 is TGTGCCAGCAGTGATTCTAGGGGGCGTTATTCACCCCTCCACTTT.

This chain links TRBV27 with TRBJ2-2; 8 bases agree with TRBD1. V lost 6 bases to trimming and J lost 1 base; unmatched junction nucleotides: 4. This CDR3 has 15 residues. Germline V CDR1 and CDR2: MNHEY, SMNVEV (reference sequence). Here the CDR3 reads CASRLGTGNTGELFF. The DNA of the CDR3 is TGTGCCAGCAGACTAGGGACAGGGAACACCGGGGAGCTGTTTTTT.

The genes are TRBV6-5 and TRBJ1-2; 9 bases are shared with TRBD1. V gave up 4 bases and J gave up 6 bases; unmatched junction bases: 6. The CDR3 is 14 amino acids. From germline, CDR1 is MNHEY and CDR2 SVGAGI. The CDR3 region has the DNA TGTGCCAGCAGTTCCGGGACAGGGACGAATGGCTACACCTTC. Protein product: CASSSGTGTNGYTF.

This sequence joins TRBV27 and TRBJ2-4; 7 nucleotides align to TRBD2. The CDR3 loop spans 14 amino acids. Germline assignment: CDR1 MNHEY and CDR2 SMNVEV (reference sequence). Unmatched junction bases numbered 2, after V lost 5 bases and J lost 1 base. CDR3 protein: CASSNGGAKNIQYF. The CDR3 DNA follows: TGTGCCAGCAGTAACGGGGGGGCCAAAAACATTCAGTACTTC.